Listed below are T cell receptor beta chains from one sample, sequenced in a study of response to subunit inactivated influenza vaccine. TCRdb used MiXCR to reprocess the RT-PCR reads, holding one entry per CDR3 protein. The sample yields about 500,000 distinct CDR3 sequences, 10% to 15% seen once. The sample consisted of PBMCs from blood, taken around seven weeks after vaccination. The source is a man aged 45-65 years who received an inactivated influenza vaccine. Both conserved end residues are part of each CDR3. The order of the fields is CDR3 protein, CDR3 DNA, J gene, V gene, clone size, D gene. D genes are given only for firm matches. Part of the rows lack a size; the others show once, few, many or a class for expanded clones.

CDR3: CASSLAGQGFKTQYF
DNA: TGCGCCAGCAGCTTGGCGGGACAGGGTTTCAAGACCCAGTACTTC
J: TRBJ2-5
V: TRBV5-1
size: .
D: TRBD1

CDR3: CASSRTGQAVYNEQFF
DNA: TGTGCCAGCAGCCGTACGGGACAGGCAGTCTACAATGAGCAGTTCTTC
J: TRBJ2-1
V: TRBV7-3
size: few
D: TRBD1

CDR3: CASSSGTGGRYEQYF
DNA: TGTGCCAGCAGTTCTGGGACAGGGGGTAGGTACGAGCAGTACTTC
J: TRBJ2-7
V: TRBV28
size: .
D: TRBD1

CDR3: CASSFPGGLGGELFF
DNA: TGTGCCAGCTCCTTCCCTGGGGGGCTAGGCGGGGAGCTGTTTTTT
J: TRBJ2-2
V: TRBV12-3/TRBV12-4
size: .
D: .

CDR3: CASSLGRLAPPEQYF
DNA: TGTGCCAGCAGCTTAGGGCGACTAGCCCCGCCGGAGCAGTACTTC
J: TRBJ2-7
V: TRBV7-2
size: .
D: TRBD2

CDR3: CASSLTKFPEAFF
DNA: TGTGCCAGCAGTTTGACAAAGTTCCCTGAAGCTTTCTTT
J: TRBJ1-1
V: TRBV12-3/TRBV12-4
size: .
D: .

CDR3: CASSGTGGETQYF
DNA: TGTGCCAGCAGCGGGACAGGAGGGGAGACCCAGTACTTC
J: TRBJ2-5
V: TRBV9
size: many
D: .

CDR3: CASSLALGRQTEAFF
DNA: TGTGCCAGCAGCTTAGCGCTAGGTCGCCAGACGGAAGCTTTCTTT
J: TRBJ1-1
V: TRBV7-8
size: few
D: .

CDR3: CASSLTGGPRNTQYF
DNA: TGTGCCAGCAGCCTCACGGGAGGGCCACGAAATACGCAGTATTTT
J: TRBJ2-3
V: TRBV9
size: few
D: TRBD2

CDR3: CASSESGTSDQETQYF
DNA: TGTGCCAGCAGTGAATCCGGGACTAGCGACCAAGAGACCCAGTACTTC
J: TRBJ2-5
V: TRBV25-1
size: few
D: TRBD2

CDR3: CASSGVWGTGELFF
DNA: TGTGCCAGCAGTGGGGTGTGGGGCACCGGGGAGCTGTTTTTT
J: TRBJ2-2
V: TRBV6-1
size: .
D: .

CDR3: CTSSQGLLAGVDEQFF
DNA: TGTACCAGCAGCCAAGGTTTACTAGCGGGAGTTGATGAGCAGTTCTTC
J: TRBJ2-1
V: TRBV3-1
size: .
D: TRBD2

CDR3: CASSQTGGQIQETQYF
DNA: TGCGCCAGCAGCCAGACAGGGGGACAGATCCAAGAGACCCAGTACTTC
J: TRBJ2-5
V: TRBV4-1
size: few
D: TRBD1

CDR3: CASSPRTGRFGTEAFF
DNA: TGTGCCAGCAGTCCAAGGACAGGGCGGTTTGGGACTGAAGCTTTCTTT
J: TRBJ1-1
V: TRBV12-3/TRBV12-4
size: few
D: TRBD1

CDR3: CASSQARTGAGANVLTF
DNA: TGCGCCAGCAGCCAAGCTCGGACAGGGGCCGGGGCCAACGTCCTGACTTTC
J: TRBJ2-6
V: TRBV4-1
size: .
D: TRBD1

CDR3: CASRPGLASTDTQYF
DNA: TGTGCCAGCAGGCCCGGACTAGCTTCGACAGATACGCAGTATTTT
J: TRBJ2-3
V: TRBV12-3/TRBV12-4
size: many
D: TRBD2

CDR3: CASSLGQGSSPLHF
DNA: TGTGCCAGCAGCTTAGGACAGGGCAGTTCACCCCTCCACTTT
J: TRBJ1-6
V: TRBV7-2
size: many
D: TRBD1

CDR3: CASSSQRNQPQHF
DNA: TGTGCCAGCAGTTCCCAGCGCAATCAGCCCCAGCATTTT
J: TRBJ1-5
V: TRBV6-2/TRBV6-3
size: .
D: .

CDR3: CASSSRGGGSYNEQFF
DNA: TGTGCCAGCAGCTCCAGGGGCGGGGGCTCCTACAATGAGCAGTTCTTC
J: TRBJ2-1
V: TRBV3-1
size: .
D: .

CDR3: CASSPTIATNEKLFF
DNA: TGTGCCAGCAGCCCCACTATCGCAACTAATGAAAAACTGTTTTTT
J: TRBJ1-4
V: TRBV7-9
size: .
D: .

CDR3: CSASMASQETQYF
DNA: TGCAGTGCTAGTATGGCGTCTCAAGAGACCCAGTACTTC
J: TRBJ2-5
V: TRBV20-1
size: few
D: .

CDR3: CASSSFTDRGKEQYF
DNA: TGTGCCAGCAGTTCCTTCACGGACAGGGGTAAGGAGCAGTACTTC
J: TRBJ2-7
V: TRBV28
size: many
D: TRBD1

CDR3: CASSLDTVAGANVLTF
DNA: TGTGCCAGCAGCTTAGATACAGTGGCTGGGGCCAACGTCCTGACTTTC
J: TRBJ2-6
V: TRBV7-9
size: few
D: .

CDR3: CASSFVGGLGGDAYEQYF
DNA: TGTGCCAGCAGCTTTGTTGGTGGTTTAGGTGGGGACGCCTACGAGCAGTACTTC
J: TRBJ2-7
V: TRBV5-6
size: few
D: .

CDR3: CASSRIPGHLNTGELFF
DNA: TGTGCCAGCAGCCGTATCCCGGGACACTTGAACACCGGGGAGCTGTTTTTT
J: TRBJ2-2
V: TRBV6-2/TRBV6-3
size: .
D: .

CDR3: CASSKGVGNEQFF
DNA: TGCGCCAGCAGTAAGGGGGTAGGGAATGAGCAGTTCTTC
J: TRBJ2-1
V: TRBV5-1
size: .
D: .

CDR3: CASSPFGPLAEGNIQYF
DNA: TGTGCCAGCAGCCCCTTCGGGCCTCTTGCAGAGGGAAACATTCAGTACTTC
J: TRBJ2-4
V: TRBV6-1
size: .
D: .

CDR3: CASSQGAGLREQYF
DNA: TGTGCCAGCAGCCAGGGTGCCGGTCTACGTGAGCAGTACTTC
J: TRBJ2-7
V: TRBV7-2
size: .
D: .

CDR3: CASSLATSGSYEQYF
DNA: TGTGCCAGCAGTTTAGCAACTAGCGGAAGCTACGAGCAGTACTTC
J: TRBJ2-7
V: TRBV27
size: many
D: TRBD2

CDR3: CASSPSGTTYNEQFF
DNA: TGTGCCAGCAGCCCTAGCGGGACGACGTACAATGAGCAGTTCTTC
J: TRBJ2-1
V: TRBV12-3/TRBV12-4
size: many
D: TRBD2

CDR3: CASSQELGRAETQYF
DNA: TGTGCCAGCAGCCAAGAATTAGGACGGGCCGAGACCCAGTACTTC
J: TRBJ2-5
V: TRBV11-2
size: .
D: .

CDR3: CATSRGAGGSTDTQYF
DNA: TGTGCCACCAGCAGAGGGGCGGGAGGTAGCACAGATACGCAGTATTTT
J: TRBJ2-3
V: TRBV15
size: few
D: TRBD2

CDR3: CASRLRAPNEQFF
DNA: TGTGCCAGTCGACTACGAGCCCCCAATGAGCAGTTCTTC
J: TRBJ2-1
V: TRBV7-2
size: few
D: .

CDR3: CAISDFTQGYEQYF
DNA: TGTGCCATCAGTGATTTTACTCAGGGCTACGAGCAGTACTTC
J: TRBJ2-7
V: TRBV10-3
size: .
D: .

CDR3: CASSRLGQGSSYEQYF
DNA: TGTGCCAGCAGCCGACTCGGACAGGGAAGCTCCTACGAGCAGTACTTC
J: TRBJ2-7
V: TRBV3-1
size: few
D: TRBD1

CDR3: CSERDRGQEDTQYF
DNA: TGCAGCGAGAGGGACAGGGGGCAAGAGGATACGCAGTATTTT
J: TRBJ2-3
V: TRBV29-1
size: .
D: TRBD1

CDR3: CASTLQVSSGNTIYF
DNA: TGTGCCAGCACCTTACAGGTTTCGTCTGGAAACACCATATATTTT
J: TRBJ1-3
V: TRBV7-2
size: many
D: .

CDR3: CASSSLTVNEQFF
DNA: TGTGCCAGCAGCTCCCTGACGGTCAATGAGCAGTTCTTC
J: TRBJ2-1
V: TRBV7-3
size: .
D: .

CDR3: CSARLAGAHLADEQFF
DNA: TGCAGTGCAAGACTAGCGGGGGCGCATTTAGCGGATGAGCAGTTCTTC
J: TRBJ2-1
V: TRBV20-1
size: few
D: TRBD2

CDR3: CASRTGGAGNQPQHF
DNA: TGTGCCAGCAGGACAGGGGGCGCAGGCAATCAGCCCCAGCATTTT
J: TRBJ1-5
V: TRBV28
size: .
D: TRBD1

CDR3: CASSQDFQVLSYEQYF
DNA: TGCGCCAGCAGCCAAGATTTCCAGGTTCTATCCTACGAGCAGTACTTC
J: TRBJ2-7
V: TRBV4-3
size: few
D: .

CDR3: CASSLWASGGQTDTQYF
DNA: TGTGCCAGCAGTTTATGGGCTAGCGGGGGGCAGACAGATACGCAGTATTTT
J: TRBJ2-3
V: TRBV28
size: .
D: TRBD2

CDR3: CSAAGRGLDTQYF
DNA: TGCAGTGCCGCAGGTCGGGGGTTAGATACGCAGTATTTT
J: TRBJ2-3
V: TRBV20-1
size: .
D: .

CDR3: CAWSPGPGRGTEAFF
DNA: TGTGCCTGGAGTCCGGGACCAGGACGCGGCACTGAAGCTTTCTTT
J: TRBJ1-1
V: TRBV30
size: few
D: .

CDR3: CASRASGIGAGELFF
DNA: TGCGCCAGCAGGGCCAGCGGGATAGGGGCCGGGGAGCTGTTTTTT
J: TRBJ2-2
V: TRBV5-1
size: .
D: TRBD2

CDR3: CASTPGQGSHEQFF
DNA: TGTGCCAGCACCCCGGGACAGGGTAGCCATGAGCAGTTCTTC
J: TRBJ2-1
V: TRBV21-1
size: few
D: .

CDR3: CSARALLTGLAGSPSYNEQFF
DNA: TGCAGTGCTAGAGCTCTACTAACGGGACTAGCGGGTTCTCCCTCCTACAATGAGCAGTTCTTC
J: TRBJ2-1
V: TRBV20-1
size: .
D: TRBD2

CDR3: CSARGGGSVYEQYF
DNA: TGCAGTGCTAGAGGGGGCGGGAGTGTGTACGAGCAGTACTTC
J: TRBJ2-7
V: TRBV20-1
size: .
D: TRBD2

CDR3: CASSPGARLADHNEQFF
DNA: TGTGCCAGCAGCCCTGGGGCTCGACTAGCGGATCACAATGAGCAGTTCTTC
J: TRBJ2-1
V: TRBV12-3/TRBV12-4
size: .
D: TRBD2

CDR3: CSAKTFSYEQYF
DNA: TGCAGCGCTAAGACTTTCTCCTACGAGCAGTACTTC
J: TRBJ2-7
V: TRBV29-1
size: few
D: .

CDR3: CASSLTQGSETQYF
DNA: TGCGCCAGCAGCTTGACCCAGGGATCGGAGACCCAGTACTTC
J: TRBJ2-5
V: TRBV5-1
size: few
D: .

CDR3: CSVEDRRLAGRGEQFF
DNA: TGCAGCGTTGAAGACCGACGACTAGCCGGAAGGGGGGAGCAGTTCTTC
J: TRBJ2-1
V: TRBV29-1
size: few
D: .

CDR3: CASSQQGQGPYEQYF
DNA: TGCGCCAGCAGCCAACAGGGACAGGGGCCATACGAGCAGTACTTC
J: TRBJ2-7
V: TRBV4-3
size: few
D: TRBD1

CDR3: CASSLYATNTEAFF
DNA: TGTGCCAGCAGCTTATACGCCACGAACACTGAAGCTTTCTTT
J: TRBJ1-1
V: TRBV7-9
size: .
D: .

CDR3: CASSFNTGLQYF
DNA: TGTGCCAGCAGCTTTAATACAGGGCTCCAGTACTTC
J: TRBJ2-5
V: TRBV11-2
size: once
D: .

CDR3: CASSYGTGFDEQFF
DNA: TGTGCCAGCAGTTACGGGACAGGGTTCGATGAGCAGTTCTTC
J: TRBJ2-1
V: TRBV6-5
size: few
D: TRBD1

CDR3: CASSEPNTDTQYF
DNA: TGTGCCAGCAGTGAACCGAACACAGATACGCAGTATTTT
J: TRBJ2-3
V: TRBV25-1
size: few
D: .

CDR3: CASSKRTETTGELFF
DNA: TGCGCCAGCAGCAAACGGACAGAGACCACCGGGGAGCTGTTTTTT
J: TRBJ2-2
V: TRBV4-3
size: few
D: .

CDR3: CSARDPGTPEGYTF
DNA: TGCAGTGCTAGAGATCCCGGGACTCCCGAGGGCTACACCTTC
J: TRBJ1-2
V: TRBV20-1
size: many
D: .

CDR3: CSVEDLTGGHGYTF
DNA: TGCAGCGTTGAAGATCTAACAGGGGGACATGGCTACACCTTC
J: TRBJ1-2
V: TRBV29-1
size: many
D: TRBD1